This T cell receptor beta chain derives from a study of blood T cell repertoires in COVID-19. Across the study: Spain, Italy and the United States supplied samples that represented acute and convalescent COVID-19. Nucleic acid was either cDNA or gDNA, and it came from T cells, B-cell-depleted T cells, or PBMCs.

This clone was recorded at least ten times. Per the germline V gene, CDR1 is SEHNR and CDR2 is FQNEAQ (reference sequence). This CDR3 region has 13 residues. V was trimmed by 6 bases and J by 8 bases, leaving 13 bases between them. Original data processing: Nucleated cell number was recorded as an estimate derived from reference gene primer amplification. TCRdb keeps only in-frame clones here, not all; method: immunoSEQ multiplex PCR. V, J and clone size were drawn from that table, and D and trimming were deduced from the DNA. The repertoire holds more than 150,000 clones, approximately 87% seen once, with less than 25% in the top ten.

The TCR originated in a man in his 70s with active or convalescent COVID-19. The sample consisted of peripheral blood. The chain joins TRBV7-9 to TRBJ1-4; D perhaps matches TRBD1 (6 bases). The CDR3 sequence is CASSPGTKEKLFF. The CDR3 DNA follows: TGTGCCAGCAGTCCCGGGACAAAAGAAAAACTGTTTTTT.